This TCR beta chain was identified during a study of T cells after yellow fever vaccination. TCRdb reprocessed the 5' RACE reads with MiXCR, giving one entry per CDR3 protein. The sample holds some 260,000 distinct CDR3 sequences; roughly 4.8% are singletons and the top ten take roughly 3.3%. This CDR3 is 14 amino acids long. V shed 2 bases and J shed 0 bases, with 8 bases lying between them. The germline V gene has CDR1 DFQATT and CDR2 SNEGSKA (reference sequence). The source material was CD4+ T cells sorted from PBMCs, sampled on the day of the yellow fever booster vaccination. The genes are TRBV20-1 and TRBJ1-3; no clear D. This clonotype originated in a man between 18 and 29 years old who received the YFV17D yellow fever vaccine. The CDR3 sequence is CSARMAASGNTIYF. The DNA of the CDR3 is TGCAGTGCTAGAATGGCAGCCTCTGGAAACACCATATATTTT.